One sample yielded the 11 T cell receptor beta chains listed below, sequenced in a study of T cell repertoires in cytomegalovirus infection. Each CDR3 protein gets one entry after TCRdb re-called the reads with MiXCR. Of over 250,000 distinct CDR3 sequences listed, roughly a fifth are singletons. These receptors are not linked to any known antigen. Material: cultured PBMCs, obtained from culture after CMV antigen stimulation. The origin of the receptors is a human donor in good health (CMV status not recorded). Some clones in this sample may be carry-over from other donors' samples.

The CDR3 loop reads CASSLVSGANYGYTF. The CDR3 coding sequence is TGTGCCAGCAGTTTAGTTTCGGGGGCGAACTATGGCTACACCTTC. The chain carries TRBV28 and TRBJ1-2; perhaps TRBD1 as D (6 bases). This CDR3 has 15 amino acids. The germline CDR1 and CDR2 sequences are MDHEN and SYDVKM. V dropped 2 bases and J dropped 2 bases, with 12 bases sitting between them.

V and J are TRBV11-2 and TRBJ2-1; 7 bases match TRBD2. The ends lost 1 base at V and 8 bases at J; junction bases unmatched: 5. CDR3 size: 14 residues. The germline V gene has CDR1 SGHAT and CDR2 FQNNGV. The CDR3 protein is CASSLGGGFDEQFF. The CDR3 coding sequence is TGTGCCAGCAGCTTAGGGGGGGGGTTTGATGAGCAGTTCTTC.

V is TRBV6-1 and J is TRBJ2-1; TRBD2 matches 7 bases. J lost 6 bases, V lost 5 bases, and 10 bases had no gene match. This CDR3 has 15 residues. Germline CDR1 reads MNHNS; CDR2 reads SASEGT. CDR3 residues: CASSYLWGRVNEQFF. CDR3 nucleotides: TGTGCCAGCAGTTATTTATGGGGGAGGGTCAATGAGCAGTTCTTC.

The V and J genes are TRBV7-2 and TRBJ2-3, with D maybe TRBD2 (6 bases). The germline CDR1 and CDR2 sequences are SGHTA and FQGNSA. This CDR3 contains 16 residues. Trimming removed 5 bases from V and 0 bases from J, with 15 bases in between. DNA for the CDR3: TGTGCCAGCAGCCCGCCGGGACTGGGAAGCACAGATACGCAGTATTTT. Encoded protein: CASSPPGLGSTDTQYF.

This chain uses TRBV6-5 with TRBJ1-5, with 7 nucleotides matching TRBD1. The CDR3 runs to 15 residues. V shed 2 bases, J shed 6 bases, and the junction held 7 bases outside the gene matches. The germline gives CDR1 MNHEY, CDR2 SVGAGI. This chain's CDR3 is CASSYPQGSGQPQHF. The CDR3, as DNA: TGTGCCAGCAGTTACCCACAGGGGTCCGGTCAGCCCCAGCATTTT.

This clonotype has more than one count but fewer than ten. The chain couples TRBV11-2 to TRBJ2-1, with D unresolved. CDR1 and CDR2 from the germline V gene are SGHAT and FQNNGV. This CDR3 is 13 amino acids long. Trimming pared 4 bases from V and 8 bases from J, leaving 12 bases between. The CDR3 spells CASSSRSAHEQFF. The CDR3 DNA follows: TGTGCCAGCAGCTCAAGGAGCGCCCATGAGCAGTTCTTC.

Regarding this clonotype: Being one base from a much bigger clone, this may be a read error. The CDR3 bases are TGTGCCAGCAGTTTTGTGGGCTCCGGCTACACCTTC. Translated, it gives CASSFVGSGYTF. V is TRBV12-3 or TRBV12-4 and J is TRBJ1-2, with D unclear. Trimming pared 3 bases from V and 8 bases from J, leaving 10 bases between. This CDR3 has 12 amino acids.

This clonotype was detected only a few times. The chain carries TRBV7-6 and TRBJ2-7; 7 bases match TRBD2. The V gene's germline CDR1 is SGHVS and CDR2 FNYEAQ. V shed 5 bases and J 2 bases; nucleotides not matched to a gene: 18. This CDR3 contains 18 residues. CDR3 amino acids: CASSQSVGREGRTYEQYF. Written as DNA, the CDR3 is TGTGCCAGCAGCCAGAGTGTTGGTAGGGAGGGCCGAACCTACGAGCAGTACTTC.

The J gene is TRBJ2-7, the V gene TRBV4-1, with no clear D. Germline CDR1 reads MGHRA; CDR2 reads YSYEKL. The CDR3 extends over 17 amino acids. The V gene lost 0 bases and the J gene lost 2 bases, with 17 bases spanning the gap. CDR3 coding DNA: TGCGCCAGCAGCCAAGAGTGGCTTACCGGCTTCACCTACGAGCAGTACGTC. As protein: CASSQEWLTGFTYEQYV.

The CDR3 protein is CASSLDGRDTGELFF. DNA for the CDR3: TGCGCCAGCAGCTTGGACGGGAGGGACACCGGGGAGCTGTTTTTT. The genes are TRBV5-1 and TRBJ2-2, with 8 positions matching TRBD2. CDR3 length: 15 amino acids. Trimming cost V 0 bases and J 3 bases; bases outside gene matches: 1. CDR1 is SGHRS and CDR2 is YFSETQ in the germline V gene.

This clonotype came up a few times. The genes are TRBV30 and TRBJ2-1; 7 bases are a match to TRBD2. The CDR3 runs to 13 residues. Germline CDR1 is GTSNPN and CDR2 is SVGIG (reference sequence). Trimming at V came to 3 bases and at J to 10 bases, leaving 9 bases not matched to a gene. As DNA, the CDR3 is TGTGCCTGGAGGTGGACTAGGCGGGGCGAGCAGTTCTTC. Its protein is CAWRWTRRGEQFF.